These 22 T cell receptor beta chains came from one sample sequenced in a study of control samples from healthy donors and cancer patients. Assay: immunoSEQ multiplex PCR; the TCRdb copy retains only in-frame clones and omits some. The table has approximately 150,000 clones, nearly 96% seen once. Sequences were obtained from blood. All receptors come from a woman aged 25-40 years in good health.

CDR3: CASKGTGVSYEQYF. In nucleotides, the CDR3 is TGTGCCAGTAAGGGGACAGGCGTCTCCTACGAGCAGTACTTC. This sequence joins TRBV19 and TRBJ2-7, with 8 nucleotides matching TRBD1. Germline trimming cut 7 bases from V and 0 bases from J; bases unmatched to any gene: 5. The CDR3 consists of 14 residues. Germline V gene lookup returns CDR1 LNHDA and CDR2 SQIVND (reference sequence).

In DNA form, the CDR3 reads TGCGCCAGCAGCTCTACAGGGGGCGATAATTCACCCCTCCACTTT. It is translated as CASSSTGGDNSPLHF. The rearrangement joins TRBV5-1 to TRBJ1-6; 9 nucleotides line up with TRBD1. V shed 3 bases, J shed 5 bases, and the junction held 3 bases outside the gene matches. CDR1 is SGHRS, CDR2 YFSETQ, per germline. The CDR3 contains 15 residues.

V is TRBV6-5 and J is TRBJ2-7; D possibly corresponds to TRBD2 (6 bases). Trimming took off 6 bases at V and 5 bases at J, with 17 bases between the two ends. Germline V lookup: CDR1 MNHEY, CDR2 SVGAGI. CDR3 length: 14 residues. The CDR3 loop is CASSNNGGIHEQYF. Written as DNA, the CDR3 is TGTGCCAGCAGCAACAACGGGGGTATCCACGAGCAGTACTTC.

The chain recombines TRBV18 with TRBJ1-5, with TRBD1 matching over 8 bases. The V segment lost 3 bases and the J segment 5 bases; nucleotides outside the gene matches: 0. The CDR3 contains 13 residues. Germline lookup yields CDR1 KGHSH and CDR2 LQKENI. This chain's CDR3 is CASSPDRDQPQHF. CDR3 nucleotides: TGTGCCAGCTCACCGGACAGGGATCAGCCCCAGCATTTT.

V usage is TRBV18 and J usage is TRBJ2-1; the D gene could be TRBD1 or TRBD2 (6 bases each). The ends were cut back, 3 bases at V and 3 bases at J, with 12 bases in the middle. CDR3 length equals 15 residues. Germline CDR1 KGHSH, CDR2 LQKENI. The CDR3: CASSPLQGGYNEQFF. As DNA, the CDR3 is TGTGCCAGCTCACCTTTACAGGGAGGCTACAATGAGCAGTTCTTC.

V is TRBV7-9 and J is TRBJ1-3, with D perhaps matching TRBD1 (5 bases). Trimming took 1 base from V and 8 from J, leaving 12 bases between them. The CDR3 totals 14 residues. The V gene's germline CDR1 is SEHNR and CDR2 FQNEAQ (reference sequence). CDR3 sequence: CASSLGQGMDTIYF. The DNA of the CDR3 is TGTGCCAGCAGCTTAGGGCAGGGAATGGACACCATATATTTT.

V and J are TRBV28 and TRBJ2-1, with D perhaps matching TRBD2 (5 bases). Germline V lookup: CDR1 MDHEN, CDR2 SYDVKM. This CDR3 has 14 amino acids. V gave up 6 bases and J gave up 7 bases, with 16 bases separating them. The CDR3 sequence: CASSDPGKDNEQFF. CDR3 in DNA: TGTGCCAGCAGCGACCCCGGGAAGGATAATGAGCAGTTCTTC.

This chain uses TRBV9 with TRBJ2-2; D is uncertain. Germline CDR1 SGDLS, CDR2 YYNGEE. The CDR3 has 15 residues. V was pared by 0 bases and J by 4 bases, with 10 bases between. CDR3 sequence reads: CASSVVGQTTGELFF. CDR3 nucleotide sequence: TGTGCCAGCAGCGTAGTGGGCCAGACCACCGGGGAGCTGTTTTTT.

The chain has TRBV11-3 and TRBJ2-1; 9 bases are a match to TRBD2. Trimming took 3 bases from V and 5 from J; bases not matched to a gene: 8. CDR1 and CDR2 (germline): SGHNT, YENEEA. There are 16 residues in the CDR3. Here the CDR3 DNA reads TGTGCCAGCAGCTTCGGAAGAGCGGGAGGAAACAATGAGCAGTTCTTC. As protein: CASSFGRAGGNNEQFF.

CDR3 region: CASSKSSYEQYF. CDR3 in DNA: TGTGCCAGCAGCAAGAGCTCCTACGAGCAGTACTTC. The V and J genes are TRBV2 and TRBJ2-7; D is unresolved. Trimming took 6 bases from V and 0 from J, leaving 6 bases between them. CDR3 length: 12 residues. CDR1 and CDR2 (germline): SNHLY, FYNNEI.

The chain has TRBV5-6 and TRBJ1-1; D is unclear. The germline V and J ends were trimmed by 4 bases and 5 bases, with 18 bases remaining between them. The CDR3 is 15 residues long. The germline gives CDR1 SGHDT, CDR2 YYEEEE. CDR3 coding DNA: TGTGCCAGCAGCCGGCGGCTGGCAGGAGGGACTGAAGCTTTCTTT. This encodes CASSRRLAGGTEAFF.

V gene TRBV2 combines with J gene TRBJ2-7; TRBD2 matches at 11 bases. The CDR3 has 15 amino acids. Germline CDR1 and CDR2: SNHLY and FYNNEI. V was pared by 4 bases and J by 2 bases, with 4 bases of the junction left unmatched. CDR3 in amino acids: CASSALAGGTYEQYF. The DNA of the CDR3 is TGTGCCAGCAGTGCCCTAGCGGGAGGAACCTACGAGCAGTACTTC.

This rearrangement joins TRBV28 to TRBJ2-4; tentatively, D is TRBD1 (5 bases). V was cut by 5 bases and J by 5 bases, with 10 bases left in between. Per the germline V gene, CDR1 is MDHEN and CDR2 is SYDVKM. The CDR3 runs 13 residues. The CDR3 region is CASSRQYENIQYF. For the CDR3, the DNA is TGTGCCAGCAGTAGACAGTACGAAAACATTCAGTACTTC.

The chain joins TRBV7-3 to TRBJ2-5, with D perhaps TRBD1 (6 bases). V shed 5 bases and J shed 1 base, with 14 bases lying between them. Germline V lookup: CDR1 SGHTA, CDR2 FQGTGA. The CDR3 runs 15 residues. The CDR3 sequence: CASSPQGSLQETQYF. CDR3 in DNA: TGTGCCAGCAGCCCACAGGGATCCCTCCAAGAGACCCAGTACTTC.

CDR3 sequence reads: CASSYSAVTVTYGYTF. CDR3 in DNA: TGTGCCAGCAGTTACTCTGCGGTTACAGTGACCTATGGCTACACCTTC. This chain joins TRBV6-2 or TRBV6-3 and TRBJ1-2, with D hard to call. Looked up from germline, CDR1 is MNHEY and CDR2 is SVGEGT. V dropped 0 bases and J dropped 4 bases, with 15 bases sitting between them. This CDR3 is built from 16 residues.

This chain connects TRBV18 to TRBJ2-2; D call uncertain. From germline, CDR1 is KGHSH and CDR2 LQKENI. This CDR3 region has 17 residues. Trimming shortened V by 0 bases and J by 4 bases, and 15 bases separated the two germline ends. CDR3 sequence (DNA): TGTGCCAGCTCACCACCCGGACGCAGGAGTATCACCGGGGAGCTGTTTTTT. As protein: CASSPPGRRSITGELFF.

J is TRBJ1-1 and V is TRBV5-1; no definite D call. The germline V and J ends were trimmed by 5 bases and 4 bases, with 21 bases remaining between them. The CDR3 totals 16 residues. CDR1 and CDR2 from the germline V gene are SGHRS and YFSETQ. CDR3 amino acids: CASSPPGGFSGTEAFF. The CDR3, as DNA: TGCGCCAGCAGTCCCCCCGGCGGGTTCAGCGGCACTGAAGCTTTCTTT.

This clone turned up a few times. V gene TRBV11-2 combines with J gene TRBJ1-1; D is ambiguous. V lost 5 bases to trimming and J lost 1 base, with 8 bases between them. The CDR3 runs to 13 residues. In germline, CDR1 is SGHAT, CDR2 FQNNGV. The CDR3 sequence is CASSAQPNTEAFF. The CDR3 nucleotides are TGTGCCAGCAGCGCTCAACCGAACACTGAAGCTTTCTTT.

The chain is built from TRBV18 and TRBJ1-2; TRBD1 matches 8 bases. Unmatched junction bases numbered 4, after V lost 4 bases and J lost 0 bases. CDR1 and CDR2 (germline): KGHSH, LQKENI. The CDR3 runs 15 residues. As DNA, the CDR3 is TGTGCCAGCTCACGGAGGACAGGGACTAACTATGGCTACACCTTC. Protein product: CASSRRTGTNYGYTF.

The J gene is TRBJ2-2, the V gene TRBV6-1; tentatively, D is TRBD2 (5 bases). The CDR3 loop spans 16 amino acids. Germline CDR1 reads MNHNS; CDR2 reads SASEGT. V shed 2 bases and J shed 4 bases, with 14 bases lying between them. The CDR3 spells CASSEKAGLATGELFF. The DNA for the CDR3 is TGTGCCAGCAGTGAAAAGGCGGGTTTGGCCACCGGGGAGCTGTTTTTT.

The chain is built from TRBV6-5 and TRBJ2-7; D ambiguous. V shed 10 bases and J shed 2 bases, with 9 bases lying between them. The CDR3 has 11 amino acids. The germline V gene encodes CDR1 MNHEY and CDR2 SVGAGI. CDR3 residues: CATLKTYEQYF. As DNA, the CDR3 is TGTGCCACCCTTAAGACCTACGAGCAGTACTTC.

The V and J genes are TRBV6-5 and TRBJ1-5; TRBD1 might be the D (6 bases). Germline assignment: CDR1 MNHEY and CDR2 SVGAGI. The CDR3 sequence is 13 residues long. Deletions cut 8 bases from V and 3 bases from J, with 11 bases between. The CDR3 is CASLGQLNQPQHF. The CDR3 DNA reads TGTGCCAGCTTAGGACAGCTCAATCAGCCCCAGCATTTT.